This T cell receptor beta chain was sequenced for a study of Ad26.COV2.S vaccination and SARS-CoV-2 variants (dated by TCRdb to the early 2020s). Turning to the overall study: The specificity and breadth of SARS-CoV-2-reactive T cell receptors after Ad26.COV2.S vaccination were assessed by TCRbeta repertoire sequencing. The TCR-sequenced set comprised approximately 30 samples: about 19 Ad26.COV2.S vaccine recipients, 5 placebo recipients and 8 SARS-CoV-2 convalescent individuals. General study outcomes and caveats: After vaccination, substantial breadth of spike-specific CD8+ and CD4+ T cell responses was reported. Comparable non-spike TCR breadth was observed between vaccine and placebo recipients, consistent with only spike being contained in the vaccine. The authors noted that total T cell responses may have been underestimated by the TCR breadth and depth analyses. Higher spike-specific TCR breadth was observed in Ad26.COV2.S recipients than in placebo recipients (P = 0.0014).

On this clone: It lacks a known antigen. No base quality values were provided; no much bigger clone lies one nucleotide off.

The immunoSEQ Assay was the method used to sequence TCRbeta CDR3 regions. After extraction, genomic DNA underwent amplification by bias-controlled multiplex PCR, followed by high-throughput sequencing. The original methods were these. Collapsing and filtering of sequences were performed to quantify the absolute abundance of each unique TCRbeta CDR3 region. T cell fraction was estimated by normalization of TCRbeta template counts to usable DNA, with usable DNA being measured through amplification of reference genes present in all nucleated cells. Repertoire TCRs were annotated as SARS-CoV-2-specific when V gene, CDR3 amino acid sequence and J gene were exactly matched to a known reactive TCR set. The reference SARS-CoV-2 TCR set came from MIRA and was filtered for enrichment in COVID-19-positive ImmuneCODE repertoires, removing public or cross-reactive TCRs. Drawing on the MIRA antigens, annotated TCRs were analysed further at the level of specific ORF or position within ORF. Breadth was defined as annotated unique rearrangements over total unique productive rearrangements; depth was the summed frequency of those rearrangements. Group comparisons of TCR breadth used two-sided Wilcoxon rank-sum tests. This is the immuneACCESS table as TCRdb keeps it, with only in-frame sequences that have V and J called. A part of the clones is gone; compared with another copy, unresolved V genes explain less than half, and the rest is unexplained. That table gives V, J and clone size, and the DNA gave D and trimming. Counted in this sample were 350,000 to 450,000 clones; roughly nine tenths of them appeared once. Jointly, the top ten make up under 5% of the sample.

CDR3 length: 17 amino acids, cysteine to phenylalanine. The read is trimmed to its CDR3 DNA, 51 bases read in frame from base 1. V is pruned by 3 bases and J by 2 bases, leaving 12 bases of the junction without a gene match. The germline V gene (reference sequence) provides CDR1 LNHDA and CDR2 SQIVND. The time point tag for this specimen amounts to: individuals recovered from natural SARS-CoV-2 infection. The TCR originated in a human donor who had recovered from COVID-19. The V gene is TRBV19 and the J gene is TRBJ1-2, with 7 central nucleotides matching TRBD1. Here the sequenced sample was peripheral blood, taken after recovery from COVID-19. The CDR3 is CASSILSSVRGNYGYTF. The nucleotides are TGTGCCAGTAGTATTCTCTCATCGGTCAGGGGGAACTATGGCTACACCTTC.